This T cell receptor beta chain was profiled in a study of T cell responses to AZD1222 COVID-19 vaccine. Study-wide results and limits: With dominance at 160-218 and 743-854, vaccine-associated CD4 TCRs spanned spike. At study baseline, merely more than 5 AZD1222 recipients were seropositive. Reports indicate that nearly half of spike-specific TCRs are directed at unmutated variant regions.

Losses at the gene ends were 0 bases for V and 5 bases for J; bases not matched to a gene: 1. CDR3 length: 14 residues. Germline CDR1 is SEHNR and CDR2 is FQNEAQ (reference sequence). Using immunoSEQ multiplex PCR, the repertoire was profiled, and TCRdb retains in-frame clones only, with some absent. The top ten clones hold about 3.7% of a sample with 110,000 to 150,000 clones, approximately 90% of them seen once. Points on this clone: Its antigen remains unknown.

The input for sequencing was peripheral blood, taken on day 0 of AZD1222 vaccination. The chain employs TRBV7-9 and TRBJ1-3; 7 bases match TRBD1. The source is an adult in good health. CDR3 sequence (DNA): TGTGCCAGCAGCTTAGCGGGACAGCGAAACACCATATATTTT. As protein: CASSLAGQRNTIYF.